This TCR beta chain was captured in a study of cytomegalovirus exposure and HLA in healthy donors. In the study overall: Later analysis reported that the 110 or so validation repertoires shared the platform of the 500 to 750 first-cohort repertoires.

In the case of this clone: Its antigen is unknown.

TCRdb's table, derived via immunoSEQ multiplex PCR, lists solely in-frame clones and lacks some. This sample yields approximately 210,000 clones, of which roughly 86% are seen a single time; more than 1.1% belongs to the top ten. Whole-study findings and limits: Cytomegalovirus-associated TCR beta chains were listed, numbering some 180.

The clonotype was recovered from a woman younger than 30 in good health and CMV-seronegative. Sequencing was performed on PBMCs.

CDR3 region: CASSDEGGGPYGYTF. The CDR3 DNA is TGTGCCAGCAGTGACGAAGGAGGGGGCCCTTATGGCTACACCTTC. The chain couples TRBV6-4 to TRBJ1-2; 7 bases match TRBD1. V dropped 2 bases and J dropped 5; count of bases not matched to a gene: 8. CDR1 and CDR2 (germline): MRHNA, SNTAGT. The CDR3 totals 15 residues.